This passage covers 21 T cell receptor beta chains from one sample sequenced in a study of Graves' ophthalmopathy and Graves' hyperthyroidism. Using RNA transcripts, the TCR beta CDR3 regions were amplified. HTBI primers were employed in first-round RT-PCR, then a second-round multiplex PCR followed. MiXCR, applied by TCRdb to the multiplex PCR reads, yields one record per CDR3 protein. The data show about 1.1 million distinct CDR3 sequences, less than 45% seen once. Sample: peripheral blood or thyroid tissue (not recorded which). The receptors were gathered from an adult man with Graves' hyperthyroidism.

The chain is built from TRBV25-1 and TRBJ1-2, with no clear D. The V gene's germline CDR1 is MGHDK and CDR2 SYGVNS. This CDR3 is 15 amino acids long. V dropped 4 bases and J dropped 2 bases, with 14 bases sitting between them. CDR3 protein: CASSAGLGPNYGYTF. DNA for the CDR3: TGTGCCAGCAGTGCTGGTCTGGGCCCGAACTATGGCTACACCTTC.

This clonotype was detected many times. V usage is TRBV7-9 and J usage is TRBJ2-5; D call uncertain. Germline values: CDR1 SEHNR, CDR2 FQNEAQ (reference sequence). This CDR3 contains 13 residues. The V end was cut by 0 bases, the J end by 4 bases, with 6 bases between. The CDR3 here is CASSLAYGETQYF. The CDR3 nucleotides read TGTGCCAGCAGCTTAGCGTACGGAGAGACCCAGTACTTC.

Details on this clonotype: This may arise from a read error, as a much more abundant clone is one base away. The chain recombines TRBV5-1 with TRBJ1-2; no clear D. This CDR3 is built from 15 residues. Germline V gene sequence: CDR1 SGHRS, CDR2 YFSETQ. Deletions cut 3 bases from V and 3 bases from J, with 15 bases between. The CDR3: CASSCDEGDHYGYTF. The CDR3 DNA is TGCGCCAGCAGCTGCGACGAAGGCGATCACTATGGCTACACCTTC.

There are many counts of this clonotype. CDR3 sequence: CASSLRGRPYEQYF. The CDR3 DNA reads TGCGCCAGCAGCTTAAGGGGTCGCCCCTACGAGCAGTACTTC. This sequence joins TRBV5-1 and TRBJ2-7, with a tentative D call TRBD1 (5 bases). CDR1 is SGHRS and CDR2 is YFSETQ in the germline V gene. V shed 2 bases and J shed 2 bases, with 11 bases lying between them. The CDR3 contains 14 residues.

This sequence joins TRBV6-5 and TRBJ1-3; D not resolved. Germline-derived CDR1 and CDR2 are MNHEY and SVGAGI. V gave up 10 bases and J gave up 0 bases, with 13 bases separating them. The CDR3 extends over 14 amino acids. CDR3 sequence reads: CATGLTNSGNTIYF. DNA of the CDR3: TGTGCCACCGGCCTCACGAACTCTGGAAACACCATATATTTT.

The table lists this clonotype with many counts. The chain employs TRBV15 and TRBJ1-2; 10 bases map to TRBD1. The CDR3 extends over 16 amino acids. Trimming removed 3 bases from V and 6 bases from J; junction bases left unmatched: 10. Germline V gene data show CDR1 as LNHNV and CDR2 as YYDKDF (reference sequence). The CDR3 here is CATSSRDRGLGDGYTF. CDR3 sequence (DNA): TGTGCCACCAGCAGCCGGGACAGGGGATTGGGGGATGGCTACACCTTC.

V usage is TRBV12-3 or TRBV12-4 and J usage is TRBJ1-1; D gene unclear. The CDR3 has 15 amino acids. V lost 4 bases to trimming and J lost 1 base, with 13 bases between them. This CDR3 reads CASSSGYRENTEAFF. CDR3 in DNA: TGTGCCAGCAGTTCGGGGTATCGGGAGAACACTGAAGCTTTCTTT.

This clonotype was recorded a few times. DNA of the CDR3: TGCAGTGCCGACAGGGGAAGGAACACCATATATTTT. Translating gives CSADRGRNTIYF. This chain connects TRBV20-1 to TRBJ1-3, with 8 bases fitting TRBD1. The germline gives CDR1 DFQATT, CDR2 SNEGSKA (reference sequence). J gave up 7 bases and V 6 bases, and 5 bases lay outside the gene matches. CDR3 size: 12 residues.

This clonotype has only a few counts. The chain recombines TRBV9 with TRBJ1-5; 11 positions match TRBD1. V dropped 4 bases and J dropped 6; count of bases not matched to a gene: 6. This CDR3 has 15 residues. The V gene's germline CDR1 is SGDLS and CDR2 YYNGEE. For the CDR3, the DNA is TGTGCCAGCAGCCCCGGACAGGGGGCGATTCAGCCCCAGCATTTT. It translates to CASSPGQGAIQPQHF.

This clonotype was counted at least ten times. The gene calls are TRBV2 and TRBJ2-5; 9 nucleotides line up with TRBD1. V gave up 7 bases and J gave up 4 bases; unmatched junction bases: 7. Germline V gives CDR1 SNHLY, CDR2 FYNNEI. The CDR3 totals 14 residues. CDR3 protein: CASTGQGSGETQYF. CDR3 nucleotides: TGTGCCAGCACCGGACAGGGGTCTGGAGAGACCCAGTACTTC.

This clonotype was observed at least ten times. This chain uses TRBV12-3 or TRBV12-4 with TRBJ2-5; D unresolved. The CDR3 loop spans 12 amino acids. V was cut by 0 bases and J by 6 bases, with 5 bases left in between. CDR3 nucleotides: TGTGCCAGCAGTTTAGCGTTGCAGACCCAGTACTTC. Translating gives CASSLALQTQYF.

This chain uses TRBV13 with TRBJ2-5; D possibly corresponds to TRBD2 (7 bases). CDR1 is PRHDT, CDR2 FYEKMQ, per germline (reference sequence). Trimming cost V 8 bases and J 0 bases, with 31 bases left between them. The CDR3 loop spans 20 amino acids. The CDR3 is CASRFQRGGGRSLHQETQYF. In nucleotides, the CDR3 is TGTGCCAGCCGTTTCCAAAGAGGCGGGGGCCGGTCCCTGCACCAAGAGACCCAGTACTTC. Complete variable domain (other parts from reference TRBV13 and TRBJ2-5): AAGVIQSPRHLIKEKRETATLKCYPIPRHDTVYWYQQGPGQDPQFLISFYEKMQSDKGSIPDRFSAQQFSDYHSELNMSSLELGDSALYFCASRFQRGGGRSLHQETQYFGPGTRLLVL.

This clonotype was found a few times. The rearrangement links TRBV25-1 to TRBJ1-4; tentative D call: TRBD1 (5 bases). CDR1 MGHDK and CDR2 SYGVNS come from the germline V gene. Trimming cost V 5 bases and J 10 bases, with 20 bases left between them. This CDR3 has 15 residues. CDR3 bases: TGTGCCAGCAGTTCCGGGACTCGAGGGTTTGGAAAACTGTTTTTT. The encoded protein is CASSSGTRGFGKLFF.

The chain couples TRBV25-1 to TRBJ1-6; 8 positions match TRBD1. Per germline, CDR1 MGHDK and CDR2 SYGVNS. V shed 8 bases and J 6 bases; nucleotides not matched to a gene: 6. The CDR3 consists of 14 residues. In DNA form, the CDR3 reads TGTGCCAGCGCCAAAGGACAGGGTAATTCACCCCTCCACTTT. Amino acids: CASAKGQGNSPLHF.

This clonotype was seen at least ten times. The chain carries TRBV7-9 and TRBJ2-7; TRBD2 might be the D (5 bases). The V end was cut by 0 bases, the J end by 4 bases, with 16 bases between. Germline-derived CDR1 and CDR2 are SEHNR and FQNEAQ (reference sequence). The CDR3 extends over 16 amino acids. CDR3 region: CASSLAAGKGRYEQYF. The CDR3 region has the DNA TGTGCCAGCAGCTTAGCGGCCGGGAAAGGTCGTTACGAGCAGTACTTC. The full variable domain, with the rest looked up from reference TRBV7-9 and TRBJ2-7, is DTGVSQNPRHKITKRGQNVTFRCDPISEHNRLYWYRQTLGQGPEFLTYFQNEAQLEKSRLLSDRFSAERPKGSFSTLEIQRTEQGDSAMYLCASSLAAGKGRYEQYFGPGTRLTVT.

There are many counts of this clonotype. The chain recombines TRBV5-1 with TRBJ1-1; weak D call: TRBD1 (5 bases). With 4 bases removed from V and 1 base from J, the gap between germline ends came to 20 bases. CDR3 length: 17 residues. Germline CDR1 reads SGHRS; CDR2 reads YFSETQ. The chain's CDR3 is CASSLGLTAGRNTEAFF. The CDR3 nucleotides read TGCGCCAGCAGCCTTGGTCTTACGGCGGGACGGAACACTGAAGCTTTCTTT.

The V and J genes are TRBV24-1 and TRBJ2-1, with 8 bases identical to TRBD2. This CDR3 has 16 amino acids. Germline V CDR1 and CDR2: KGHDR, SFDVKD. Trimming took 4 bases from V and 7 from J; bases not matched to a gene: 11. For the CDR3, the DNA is TGTGCCACCAGTGACCATACACGACTAGCGAGAAATGAGCAGTTCTTC. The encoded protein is CATSDHTRLARNEQFF.

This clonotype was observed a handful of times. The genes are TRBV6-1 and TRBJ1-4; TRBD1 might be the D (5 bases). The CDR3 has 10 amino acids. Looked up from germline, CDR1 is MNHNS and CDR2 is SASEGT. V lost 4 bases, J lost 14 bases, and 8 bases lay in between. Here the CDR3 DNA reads TGTGCCAGCAGTGGGACATATCTGTTTTTT. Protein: CASSGTYLFF.

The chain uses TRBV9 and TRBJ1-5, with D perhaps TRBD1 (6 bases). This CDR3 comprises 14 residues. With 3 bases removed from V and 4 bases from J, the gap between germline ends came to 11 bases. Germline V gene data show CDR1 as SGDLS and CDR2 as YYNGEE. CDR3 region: CASSAGTINQPQHF. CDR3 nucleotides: TGTGCCAGCAGCGCCGGGACAATAAATCAGCCCCAGCATTTT.

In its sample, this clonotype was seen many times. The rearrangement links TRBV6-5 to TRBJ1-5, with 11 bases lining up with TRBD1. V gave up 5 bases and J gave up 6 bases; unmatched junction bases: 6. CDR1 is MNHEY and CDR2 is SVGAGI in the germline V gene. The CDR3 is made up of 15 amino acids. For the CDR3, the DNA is TGTGCCAGCAGTGACGGGACAGGGGGATCTCAGCCCCAGCATTTT. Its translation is CASSDGTGGSQPQHF.

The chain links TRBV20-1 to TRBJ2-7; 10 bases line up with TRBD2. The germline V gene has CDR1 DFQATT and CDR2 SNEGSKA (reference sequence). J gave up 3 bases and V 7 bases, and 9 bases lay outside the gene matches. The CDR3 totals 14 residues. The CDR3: CSGGLAGVFYEQYF. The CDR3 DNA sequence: TGCAGTGGGGGGCTAGCGGGAGTTTTCTACGAGCAGTACTTC.